This note documents a single TCR beta chain sequence. This sample stems from a study of T cell changes during pregnancy in multiple sclerosis. The CDR3 totals 15 residues. Trimming cost V 6 bases and J 1 base, with 13 bases left between them. In germline, CDR1 is KGHSH, CDR2 LQKENI. Clones were sequenced by immunoSEQ multiplex PCR, and TCRdb holds only the in-frame ones, with some missing. This repertoire shows 29,000 or so clones, 90% to 95% found once; its top ten account for about 0.76%. Specimen: CD4+ T cells from peripheral blood mononuclear cells, collected in the first trimester of pregnancy. The receptor's source is a female donor with multiple sclerosis, enrolled in a pregnancy study. V is TRBV18 and J is TRBJ1-3, with D possibly matching TRBD1 (5 bases). CDR3 sequence: CASSQLRGSGNTIYF. The CDR3 nucleotides read TGTGCCAGCTCCCAACTCCGGGGGTCTGGAAACACCATATATTTT.